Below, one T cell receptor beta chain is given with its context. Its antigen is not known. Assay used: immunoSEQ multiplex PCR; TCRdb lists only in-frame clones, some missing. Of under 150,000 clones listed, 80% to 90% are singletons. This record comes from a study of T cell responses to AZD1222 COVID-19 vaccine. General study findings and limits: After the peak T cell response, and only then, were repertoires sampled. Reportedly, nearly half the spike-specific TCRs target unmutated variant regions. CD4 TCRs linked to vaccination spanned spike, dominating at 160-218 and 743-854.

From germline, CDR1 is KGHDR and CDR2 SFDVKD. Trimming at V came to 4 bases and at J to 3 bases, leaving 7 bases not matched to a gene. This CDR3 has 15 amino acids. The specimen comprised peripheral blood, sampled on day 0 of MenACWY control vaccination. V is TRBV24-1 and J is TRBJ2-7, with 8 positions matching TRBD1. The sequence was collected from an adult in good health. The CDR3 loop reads CATSETGTGDYEQYF. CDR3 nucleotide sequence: TGTGCCACCAGTGAAACCGGGACAGGAGACTACGAGCAGTACTTC.